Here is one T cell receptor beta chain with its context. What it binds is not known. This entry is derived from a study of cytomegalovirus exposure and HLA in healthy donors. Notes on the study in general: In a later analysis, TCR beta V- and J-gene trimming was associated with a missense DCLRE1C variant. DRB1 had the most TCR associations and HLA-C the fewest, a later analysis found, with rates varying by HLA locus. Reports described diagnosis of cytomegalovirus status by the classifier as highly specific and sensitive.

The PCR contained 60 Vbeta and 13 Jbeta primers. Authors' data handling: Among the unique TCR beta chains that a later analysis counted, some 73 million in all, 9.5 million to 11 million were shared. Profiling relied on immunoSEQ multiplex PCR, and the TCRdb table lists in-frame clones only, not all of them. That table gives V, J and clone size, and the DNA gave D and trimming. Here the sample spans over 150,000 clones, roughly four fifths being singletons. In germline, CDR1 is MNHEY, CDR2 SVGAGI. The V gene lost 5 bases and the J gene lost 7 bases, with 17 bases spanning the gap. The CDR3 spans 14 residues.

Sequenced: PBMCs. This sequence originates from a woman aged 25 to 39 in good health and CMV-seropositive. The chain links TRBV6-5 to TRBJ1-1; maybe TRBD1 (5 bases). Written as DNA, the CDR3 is TGTGCCAGCAGTGAATCTGGGGCAGCTTATGAAGCTTTCTTT. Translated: CASSESGAAYEAFF.